These T cell receptor beta chains were read from a single sample in a study of T cell repertoires in cytomegalovirus infection. TCRdb independently ran MiXCR on the reads; one entry per CDR3 protein. The sample consists of a few hundred thousand distinct CDR3 sequences, about 28% of them appearing once. Antigen specificity for these receptors is unknown. The specimen comprised cultured PBMCs, sampled from culture after CMV antigen stimulation. Receptor source: a human donor in good health (CMV status not recorded). Some clones in this sample may be carry-over from other donors' samples. Each CDR3 is given with its conserved first and last residue. D genes are given only for firm matches. Clone size is stated in some rows and not others, as once, few, many or a class when expanded.

>TRBV7-3|TRBD1|13|.|TRBJ2-1
CAFPGQGYNEQFF
TGTGCCTTCCCGGGACAGGGGTACAATGAGCAGTTCTTC
>TRBV28|.|14|.|TRBJ2-1
CASSFGGSYNEQFF
TGTGCCAGCAGTTTTGGAGGGTCCTACAATGAGCAGTTCTTC
>TRBV7-9|.|17|.|TRBJ1-1
CASSLLAWGASNTEAFF
TGTGCCAGCAGCTTACTCGCATGGGGGGCCTCGAACACTGAAGCTTTCTTT
>TRBV20-1|.|17|.|TRBJ1-1
CSARALPLGRAPGEAFF
TGCAGTGCTAGAGCACTACCCCTTGGCAGGGCGCCAGGGGAAGCTTTCTTT
>TRBV27|.|14|.|TRBJ2-7
CASSLTGRGYEQYF
TGTGCCAGCAGTCTAACGGGACGGGGGTACGAGCAGTACTTC
>TRBV20-1|.|13|.|TRBJ2-2
CSARVGPRGELFF
TGCAGTGCTAGAGTGGGACCGCGCGGGGAGCTGTTTTTT
>TRBV12-3/TRBV12-4|.|12|.|TRBJ1-1
CASRLNRAEAFF
TGTGCCAGCAGACTGAACAGGGCTGAAGCTTTCTTT
>TRBV12-3/TRBV12-4|TRBD1|14|many|TRBJ2-7
CASSLAQGNNEQYF
TGTGCCAGCAGTTTAGCACAGGGGAACAACGAGCAGTACTTC
>TRBV7-8|TRBD1|17|few|TRBJ2-2
CASSPPGTGVGTGELFF
TGTGCCAGCAGCCCGCCGGGGACAGGGGTGGGCACCGGGGAGCTGTTTTTT
>TRBV7-2|.|13|.|TRBJ2-1
CASSPFEYNEQFF
TGTGCCAGCAGCCCATTCGAGTACAATGAGCAGTTCTTC
>TRBV5-5|.|13|.|TRBJ1-2
CASSLDWGGGYTF
TGTGCCAGCAGCTTGGATTGGGGAGGTGGCTACACCTTC
>TRBV6-5|.|15|few|TRBJ1-2
CASSYSAGDVSGYTF
TGTGCCAGCAGTTACTCAGCCGGGGACGTTAGTGGCTACACCTTC
>TRBV6-2/TRBV6-3|.|15|few|TRBJ2-1
CASTLDPGEYNEQFF
TGTGCCAGCACCCTGGACCCAGGCGAATACAATGAGCAGTTCTTC
>TRBV6-1|.|15|.|TRBJ1-1
CASSSSGRMNTEAFF
TGTGCCAGCAGTTCCAGTGGCCGCATGAACACTGAAGCTTTCTTT
>TRBV6-1|.|15|many|TRBJ2-1
CASSYPRYRSDEQFF
TGTGCCAGCAGTTATCCCAGGTACCGAAGCGATGAGCAGTTCTTC
>TRBV10-3|.|18|.|TRBJ2-1
CAISESSSGTPPYNEQFF
TGTGCCATCAGTGAGTCGTCCTCCGGGACACCCCCCTACAATGAGCAGTTCTTC
>TRBV2|TRBD1|15|.|TRBJ2-7
CASSVQGDRKDEQYF
TGTGCCAGCAGTGTCCAGGGGGACAGGAAGGACGAGCAGTACTTC
>TRBV18|TRBD1|14|.|TRBJ1-2
CASSLVDRGYGYTF
TGTGCCAGCTCACTCGTGGACAGGGGATATGGCTACACCTTC
>TRBV18|.|14|few|TRBJ2-1
CASSPLDGNNEQFF
TGTGCCAGCTCACCACTTGACGGGAACAATGAGCAGTTCTTC
>TRBV7-2|.|16|few|TRBJ1-5
CASSGLGATGNQPQHF
TGTGCCAGCAGCGGGCTGGGGGCAACGGGCAATCAGCCCCAGCATTTT
>TRBV11-2|.|15|.|TRBJ2-3
CASSFYRERTDTQYF
TGTGCCAGCAGCTTTTACAGGGAACGCACAGATACGCAGTATTTT
>TRBV12-3/TRBV12-4|.|12|.|TRBJ2-3
CASSSYRDTQYF
TGTGCCAGCAGTTCCTATAGGGATACGCAGTATTTT
>TRBV5-4|TRBD1|14|.|TRBJ2-7
CASSSRTGGGEQYF
TGTGCCAGCAGCTCCAGGACAGGGGGAGGCGAGCAGTACTTC
>TRBV20-1|TRBD1|17|.|TRBJ2-3
CSAREQTGVRDTDTQYF
TGCAGTGCTAGAGAACAAACAGGGGTCCGAGACACAGATACGCAGTATTTT
>TRBV7-2|TRBD1|16|.|TRBJ1-1
CASSLGARGGNTEAFF
TGTGCCAGCAGCTTAGGGGCCAGGGGGGGCAACACTGAAGCTTTCTTT
>TRBV11-2|.|13|.|TRBJ1-1
CASSLMPELEAFF
TGTGCCAGCAGCTTAATGCCGGAACTTGAAGCTTTCTTT
>TRBV5-4|.|14|.|TRBJ1-1
CASSQDRANTEAFF
TGTGCCAGCAGCCAGGACAGAGCAAACACTGAAGCTTTCTTT
>TRBV7-6|.|13|.|TRBJ1-5
CASSLGRSQPQHF
TGTGCCAGCAGCTTGGGCAGGTCCCAGCCCCAGCATTTT
>TRBV7-2|.|14|few|TRBJ1-1
CASSPNGENTEAFF
TGTGCCAGCAGCCCGAATGGAGAGAACACTGAAGCTTTCTTT
>TRBV12-3/TRBV12-4|.|16|few|TRBJ1-3
CASSYNRQSSGNTIYF
TGTGCCAGCAGTTACAACAGGCAAAGCTCTGGAAACACCATATATTTT
>TRBV20-1|TRBD2|20|.|TRBJ2-3
CSARDVGTSGRTGAADTQYF
TGCAGTGCTAGAGATGTGGGGACTAGCGGGAGAACTGGTGCGGCAGATACGCAGTATTTT
>TRBV12-3/TRBV12-4|.|14|.|TRBJ1-1
CASSLALPVPEAFF
TGTGCCAGCAGTTTAGCGCTCCCGGTCCCTGAAGCTTTCTTT
>TRBV19|.|14|few|TRBJ1-1
CASSRRYRDLGAFF
TGTGCCAGTAGCCGGCGATACAGGGACTTGGGGGCTTTCTTT
>TRBV28|.|15|many|TRBJ1-1
CASSLLYPGTTEAFF
TGTGCCAGCAGTTTACTATACCCCGGGACCACTGAAGCTTTCTTT
>TRBV10-3|.|13|.|TRBJ1-5
CAISEQTNQPQHF
TGTGCCATCAGTGAGCAGACTAATCAGCCCCAGCATTTT
>TRBV20-1|.|13|few|TRBJ1-2
CSASLAGRYGYTF
TGCAGTGCTAGTTTGGCAGGGCGCTATGGCTACACCTTC
>TRBV4-1|.|15|few|TRBJ1-5
CASSQVKELGQPQHF
TGTGCCAGCAGCCAAGTTAAGGAATTAGGTCAGCCCCAGCATTTT
>TRBV7-2|.|14|.|TRBJ2-5
CASSQRHSQETQYF
TGTGCCAGCAGCCAACGCCACAGCCAAGAGACCCAGTACTTC
>TRBV6-5|.|11|few|TRBJ2-7
CASRQEGEQYF
TGTGCCAGCAGACAGGAGGGCGAGCAGTACTTC
>TRBV7-3|TRBD1|14|.|TRBJ1-2
CASSFPGQGGGYTF
TGTGCCAGCAGCTTCCCGGGACAGGGAGGAGGCTACACCTTC
>TRBV6-2/TRBV6-3|.|15|many|TRBJ2-1
CASSLLGSSYNEQFF
TGTGCCAGCAGTTTATTGGGGAGCTCCTACAATGAGCAGTTCTTC
>TRBV28|TRBD1|14|few|TRBJ2-5
CASSSQGAQETQYF
TGTGCCAGCAGTTCACAGGGGGCACAAGAGACCCAGTACTTC
>TRBV18|TRBD1|15|.|TRBJ2-4
CASSPYRDREDIQYF
TGTGCCAGCTCACCATACCGGGACAGGGAGGACATTCAGTACTTC
>TRBV13|.|15|.|TRBJ2-7
CASSNRESASREQYF
TGTGCCAGCAGCAACCGGGAGTCGGCCTCTCGCGAGCAGTACTTC
>TRBV7-6|.|15|.|TRBJ1-1
CASSLAGGGFTEAFF
TGTGCCAGCAGCTTAGCCGGGGGGGGCTTCACTGAAGCTTTCTTT
>TRBV9|TRBD1|15|many|TRBJ1-1
CASSVTGGGGTEAFF
TGTGCCAGCAGCGTTACAGGGGGAGGGGGGACTGAAGCTTTCTTT